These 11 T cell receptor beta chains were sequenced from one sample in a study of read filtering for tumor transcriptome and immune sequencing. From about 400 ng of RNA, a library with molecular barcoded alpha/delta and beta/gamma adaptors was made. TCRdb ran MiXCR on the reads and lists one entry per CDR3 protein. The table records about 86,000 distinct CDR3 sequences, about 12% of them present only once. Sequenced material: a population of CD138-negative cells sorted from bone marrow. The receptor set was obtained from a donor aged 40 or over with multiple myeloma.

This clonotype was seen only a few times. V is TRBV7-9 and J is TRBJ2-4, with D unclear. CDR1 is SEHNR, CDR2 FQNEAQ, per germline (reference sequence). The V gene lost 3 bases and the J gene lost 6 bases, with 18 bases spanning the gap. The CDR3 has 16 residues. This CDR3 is CASSFLTDTSGNIQYF. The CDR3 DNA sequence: TGTGCCAGCAGCTTCCTTACCGACACCTCTGGAAACATTCAGTACTTC.

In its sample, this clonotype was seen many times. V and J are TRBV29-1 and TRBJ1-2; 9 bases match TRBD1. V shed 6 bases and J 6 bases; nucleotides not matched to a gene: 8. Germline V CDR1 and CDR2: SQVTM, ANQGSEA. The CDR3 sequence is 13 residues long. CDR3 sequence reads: CSVVQGAGDGYTF. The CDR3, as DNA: TGCAGCGTCGTACAGGGGGCCGGGGATGGCTACACCTTC.

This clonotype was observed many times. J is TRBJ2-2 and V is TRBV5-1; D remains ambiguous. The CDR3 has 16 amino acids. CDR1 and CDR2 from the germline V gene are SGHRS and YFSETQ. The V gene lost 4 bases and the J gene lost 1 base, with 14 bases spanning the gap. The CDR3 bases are TGCGCCAGCAGCGGCTGGCTTATCGGGAACACCGGGGAGCTGTTTTTT. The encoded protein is CASSGWLIGNTGELFF.

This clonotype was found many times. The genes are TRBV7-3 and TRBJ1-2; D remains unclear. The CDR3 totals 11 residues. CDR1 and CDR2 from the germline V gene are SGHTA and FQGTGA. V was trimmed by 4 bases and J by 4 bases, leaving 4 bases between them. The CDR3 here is CASSCPYGYTF. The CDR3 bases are TGTGCCAGCAGCTGCCCCTATGGCTACACCTTC.

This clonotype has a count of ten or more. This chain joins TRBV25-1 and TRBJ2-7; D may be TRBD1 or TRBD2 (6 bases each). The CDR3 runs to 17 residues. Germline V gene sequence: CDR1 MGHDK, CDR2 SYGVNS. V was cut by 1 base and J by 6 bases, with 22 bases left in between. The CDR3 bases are TGTGCCAGCAGTGAATTTGACTCTAAAAACCGGGGGCCCGAGCAGTACTTC. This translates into CASSEFDSKNRGPEQYF.

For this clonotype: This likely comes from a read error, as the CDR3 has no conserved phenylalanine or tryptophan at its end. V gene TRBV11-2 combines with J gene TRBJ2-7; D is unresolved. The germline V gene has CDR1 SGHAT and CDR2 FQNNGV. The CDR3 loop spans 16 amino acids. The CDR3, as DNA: TGTGCCGGCAGCTTAGATAGAGAGGTGGCCGCCTACGAGCAGTACTCC. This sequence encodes CAGSLDREVAAYEQYS.

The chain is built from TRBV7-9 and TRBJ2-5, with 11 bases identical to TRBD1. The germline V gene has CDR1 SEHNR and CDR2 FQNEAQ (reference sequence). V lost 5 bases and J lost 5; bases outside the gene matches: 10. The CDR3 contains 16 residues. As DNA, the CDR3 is TGTGCCAGCAGCCCTCGAGGACAGGGGGCGAAGGAGACCCAGTACTTC. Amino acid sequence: CASSPRGQGAKETQYF. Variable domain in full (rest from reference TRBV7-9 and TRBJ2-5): DTGVSQNPRHKITKRGQNVTFRCDPISEHNRLYWYRQTLGQGPEFLTYFQNEAQLEKSRLLSDRFSAERPKGSFSTLEIQRTEQGDSAMYLCASSPRGQGAKETQYFGPGTRLLVL.

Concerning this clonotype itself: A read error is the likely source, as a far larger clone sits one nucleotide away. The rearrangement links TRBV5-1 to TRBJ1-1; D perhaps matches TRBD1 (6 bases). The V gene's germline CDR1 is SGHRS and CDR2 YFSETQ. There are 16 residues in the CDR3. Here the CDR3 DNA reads TGCGCCAGCAGCCCTAGGGAGCCCTCTGTGGGGACACCCCTCCGCTTT. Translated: CASSPREPSVGTPLRF.

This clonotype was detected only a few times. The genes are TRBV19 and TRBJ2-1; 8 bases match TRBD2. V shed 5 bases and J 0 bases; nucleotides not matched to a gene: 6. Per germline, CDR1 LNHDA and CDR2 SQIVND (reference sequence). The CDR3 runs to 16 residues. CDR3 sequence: CASSFGLAGSYNEQFF. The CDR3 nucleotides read TGTGCCAGTAGTTTCGGACTAGCCGGCTCCTACAATGAGCAGTTCTTC.

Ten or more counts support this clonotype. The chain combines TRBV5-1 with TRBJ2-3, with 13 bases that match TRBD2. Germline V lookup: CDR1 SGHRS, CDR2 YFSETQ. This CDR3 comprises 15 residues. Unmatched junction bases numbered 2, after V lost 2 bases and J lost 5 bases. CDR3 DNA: TGCGCCAGCAGCTTCGGACTAGCGGGAGTAGATACGCAGTATTTT. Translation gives CASSFGLAGVDTQYF.

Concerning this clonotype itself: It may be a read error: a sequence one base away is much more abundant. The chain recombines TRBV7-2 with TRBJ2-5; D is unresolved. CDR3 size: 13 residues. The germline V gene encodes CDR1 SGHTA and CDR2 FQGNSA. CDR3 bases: TGTGCCAGCAGCCGACGGACCCAAGGGACCCAGTACTTC. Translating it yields CASSRRTQGTQYF.